This T cell receptor beta chain came from a study of response to subunit inactivated influenza vaccine. One entry per CDR3 protein results from TCRdb running MiXCR on the RT-PCR reads. The top ten hold approximately 2.9% of the sample, which has roughly 500,000 distinct CDR3 sequences, around 25% seen once. There are many counts of this clonotype. The same data also contributed to another study, on T cells expressing NK-cell markers. That work states: The authors generated TCR beta cDNA through 5'RACE template switching with UMIs. The sorts in several experiments were restricted to alpha-beta TCR T cells by an anti-gamma-delta TCR antibody. In a group of several donors, dominant NKG2C+ clonotypes represented 1.0-7.0% of CD8+ T cells.

The sequence came from a man aged 50 or older who received an inactivated influenza vaccine. Sequences were derived from CD4+ T cells sorted from PBMCs, sampled 11 to 12 days after vaccination.

CDR3 in amino acids: CASSSSRAARETQYF. The CDR3 DNA is TGTGCCAGCAGTTCGTCGAGGGCGGCACGGGAGACCCAGTACTTC. The chain carries TRBV11-2 and TRBJ2-5; D perhaps matches TRBD2 (5 bases). Germline assignment: CDR1 SGHAT and CDR2 FQNNGV. This CDR3 comprises 15 residues. V was shortened by 6 bases and J by 5 bases, with 19 bases between the two germline ends.